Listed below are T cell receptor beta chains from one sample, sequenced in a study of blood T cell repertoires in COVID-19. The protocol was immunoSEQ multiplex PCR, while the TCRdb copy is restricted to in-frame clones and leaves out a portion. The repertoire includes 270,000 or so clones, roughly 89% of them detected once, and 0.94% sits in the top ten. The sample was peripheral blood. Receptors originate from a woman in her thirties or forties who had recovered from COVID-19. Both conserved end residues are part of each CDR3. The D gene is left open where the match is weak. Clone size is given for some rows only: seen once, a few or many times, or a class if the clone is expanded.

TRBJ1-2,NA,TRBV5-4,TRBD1,CASSRQGPSGYTF,TGTGCCAGCAGCCGACAGGGGCCTAGTGGCTACACCTTC
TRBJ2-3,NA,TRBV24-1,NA,CATSDPDRINTDTQYF,TGTGCCACCAGTGACCCCGACAGGATTAACACAGATACGCAGTATTTT
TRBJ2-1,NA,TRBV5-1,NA,CASSLHREDNEQFF,TGCGCCAGCAGCTTACACAGGGAAGACAATGAGCAGTTCTTC
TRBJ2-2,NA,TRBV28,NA,CASSTSGGELFF,TGTGCCAGCAGCACCAGTGGCGGGGAGCTGTTTTTT
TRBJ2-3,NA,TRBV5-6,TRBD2,CASSLLAGESKTQYF,TGTGCCAGCAGCTTGTTAGCGGGAGAATCCAAAACGCAGTATTTT
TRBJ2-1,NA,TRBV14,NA,CASSQVGSYNEQFF,TGTGCCAGCAGCCAAGTGGGGAGCTACAATGAGCAGTTCTTC
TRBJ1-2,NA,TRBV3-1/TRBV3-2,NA,CASSQASTVSYGYTF,TGTGCCAGCAGCCAAGCCAGCACAGTTAGCTATGGCTACACCTTC
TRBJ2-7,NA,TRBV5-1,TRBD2,CASSPDWAGGPYEQYF,TGCGCCAGCAGCCCGGATTGGGCGGGAGGCCCCTACGAGCAGTACTTC
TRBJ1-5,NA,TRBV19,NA,CASSIGPGFNQPQHF,TGTGCCAGTAGTATAGGTCCAGGCTTTAATCAGCCCCAGCATTTT
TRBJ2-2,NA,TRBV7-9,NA,CASSPTGNTGELFF,TGTGCCAGCAGTCCTACAGGGAATACCGGGGAGCTGTTTTTT
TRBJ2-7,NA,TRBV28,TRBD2,CASSPTRAGGSSYEQYF,TGTGCCAGCAGCCCCACCCGCGCGGGGGGGAGCTCCTACGAGCAGTACTTC
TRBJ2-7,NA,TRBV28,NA,CASSLLGGGRYEQYF,TGTGCCAGCAGTTTATTAGGGGGGGGCCGGTACGAGCAGTACTTC
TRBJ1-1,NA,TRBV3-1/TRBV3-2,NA,CASSQEGGTEAFF,TGTGCCAGCAGCCAAGAGGGGGGGACTGAAGCTTTCTTT
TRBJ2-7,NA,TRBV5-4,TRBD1,CASTPRDRVGEQYF,TGTGCCAGCACCCCCCGGGACAGGGTGGGCGAGCAGTACTTC
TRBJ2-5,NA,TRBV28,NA,CASNTGTETQYF,TGTGCCAGCAACACAGGGACGGAGACCCAGTACTTC
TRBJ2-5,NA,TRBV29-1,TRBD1,CSVEDRGTGFGETQYF,TGCAGCGTTGAAGATCGAGGGACAGGGTTTGGAGAGACCCAGTACTTC
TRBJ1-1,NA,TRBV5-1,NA,CASTTGMGQGTEAFF,TGCGCCAGCACCACCGGGATGGGCCAAGGGACTGAAGCTTTCTTT
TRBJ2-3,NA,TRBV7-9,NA,CASIRTGRTDTQYF,TGTGCCAGCATCCGAACAGGGCGCACAGATACGCAGTATTTT
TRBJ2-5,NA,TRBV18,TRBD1,CASSPGQPNQETQYF,TGTGCCAGCTCACCGGGACAGCCCAACCAAGAGACCCAGTACTTC
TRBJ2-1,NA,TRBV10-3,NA,CAIRTTRGEQFF,TGTGCCATCAGAACTACTAGAGGAGAGCAGTTCTTC
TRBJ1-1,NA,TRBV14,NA,CASSQLQPNTEAFF,TGTGCCAGCAGCCAACTACAGCCGAACACTGAAGCTTTCTTT
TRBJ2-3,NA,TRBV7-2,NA,CASSLGGRQADTQYF,TGTGCCAGCAGCTTAGGGGGGCGTCAGGCAGATACGCAGTATTTT
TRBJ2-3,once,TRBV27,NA,CASSRPASGSKDTQYF,TGTGCCAGCAGCCGCCCGGCTAGTGGGAGTAAGGATACGCAGTATTTT
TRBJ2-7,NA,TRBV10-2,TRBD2,CASSVPGLLSYEQYF,TGCGCCAGCAGCGTTCCGGGACTACTCTCCTACGAGCAGTACTTC
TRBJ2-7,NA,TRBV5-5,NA,CASSGNSRVDEQYF,TGTGCCAGCAGCGGAAACTCCAGGGTCGACGAGCAGTACTTC
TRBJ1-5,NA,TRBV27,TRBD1,CASSRTGQSNQPQHF,TGTGCCAGCAGCCGGACAGGACAAAGCAATCAGCCCCAGCATTTT
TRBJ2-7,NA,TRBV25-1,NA,CAYHWRSYEQYF,TGTGCCTACCACTGGAGGTCCTACGAGCAGTACTTC
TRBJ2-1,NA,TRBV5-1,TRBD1,CASSFDRGQFF,TGCGCCAGCAGCTTTGACAGGGGACAGTTCTTC
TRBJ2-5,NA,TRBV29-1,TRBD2,CSVGRTSGQETQYF,TGCAGCGTCGGACGGACTAGCGGACAAGAGACCCAGTACTTC
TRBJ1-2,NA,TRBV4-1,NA,CASSQDVGTPYGYTF,TGCGCCAGCAGCCAAGATGTCGGGACACCATATGGCTACACCTTC
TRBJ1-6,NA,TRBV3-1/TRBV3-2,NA,CASSQDSLSGASNSPLHF,TGTGCCAGCAGCCAAGACTCGCTCTCAGGGGCGTCTAATTCACCCCTCCACTTT
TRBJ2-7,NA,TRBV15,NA,CATSRGDSTSEQYF,TGTGCCACCAGCAGGGGGGACTCCACTTCGGAGCAGTACTTC
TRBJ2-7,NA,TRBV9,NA,CASSVTTGYEQYF,TGTGCCAGCAGCGTTACTACAGGTTACGAGCAGTACTTC
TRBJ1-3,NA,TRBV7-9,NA,CASSPSGSGNTIYF,TGTGCCAGCAGCCCTTCGGGCTCTGGAAACACCATATATTTT
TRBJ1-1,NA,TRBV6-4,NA,CASRLDSSNTEAFF,TGTGCCAGCAGATTAGACAGCTCGAACACTGAAGCTTTCTTT
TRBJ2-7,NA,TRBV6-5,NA,CASSRIDREVEQYF,TGTGCCAGCAGCCGAATAGACAGGGAGGTCGAGCAGTACTTC
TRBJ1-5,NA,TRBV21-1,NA,CASSKASAQNQPQHF,TGTGCCAGCAGCAAAGCGAGTGCACAGAATCAGCCCCAGCATTTT
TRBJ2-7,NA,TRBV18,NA,CASSPPVGGEQYF,TGTGCCAGCTCACCACCGGTGGGGGGCGAGCAGTACTTC
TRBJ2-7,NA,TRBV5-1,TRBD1,CASSSSGGSYEQYF,TGCGCCAGCAGCTCTTCAGGGGGCAGCTACGAGCAGTACTTC
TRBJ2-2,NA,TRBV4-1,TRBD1,CASSHRRTGGRTGELFF,TGCGCCAGCAGCCACCGGAGGACAGGGGGACGGACCGGGGAGCTGTTTTTT
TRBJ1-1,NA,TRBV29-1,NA,CSVGQSNTEAFF,TGCAGCGTTGGACAGTCGAACACTGAAGCTTTCTTT
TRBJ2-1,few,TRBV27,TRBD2,CASRLGASGYNEQFF,TGTGCCAGCCGCCTCGGGGCTAGCGGCTACAATGAGCAGTTCTTC
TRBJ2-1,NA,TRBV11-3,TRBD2,CASSSRLADYNEQFF,TGTGCCAGCAGCTCTCGACTAGCGGACTACAATGAGCAGTTCTTC
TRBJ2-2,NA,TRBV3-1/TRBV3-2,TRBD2,CASSSGGGNTGELFF,TGTGCCAGCAGCAGTGGGGGGGGAAACACCGGGGAGCTGTTTTTT
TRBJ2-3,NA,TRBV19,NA,CASSLGGQSKDTQYF,TGTGCCAGTAGTCTGGGGGGACAGTCTAAAGATACGCAGTATTTT
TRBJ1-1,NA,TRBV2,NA,CASSEGGGTTEAFF,TGTGCCAGCAGTGAAGGGGGGGGGACCACTGAAGCTTTCTTT
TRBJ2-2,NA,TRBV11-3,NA,CASSYLGGLNTGELFF,TGTGCCAGCAGCTACCTAGGGGGATTAAACACCGGGGAGCTGTTTTTT
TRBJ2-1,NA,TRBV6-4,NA,CASSDRQYNEQFF,TGTGCCAGCAGTGACCGACAGTACAATGAGCAGTTCTTC
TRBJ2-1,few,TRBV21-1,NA,CASSKERGDRGHYNEQFF,TGTGCCAGCAGCAAAGAGCGAGGGGACAGGGGGCACTACAATGAGCAGTTCTTC